This TCR beta chain emerged from a study of post-analysis software for immune sequencing data. Study overall: Relapsing-remitting, secondary progressive and progressive-relapsing multiple sclerosis courses were included.

Study-wide results and limits: When compared against controls, multiple sclerosis patients showed significantly lower normalized Chao1 diversity. The five TRBV segments detected at higher frequency in patients than in controls included TRBV5-6, TRBV5-1 and TRBV20-1. Strong co-clustering by F measure was seen for same-batch samples.

Concerning this clonotype itself: Its specificity is not known.

The CDR3 spans 14 residues. The library was made from cDNA and included unique molecular identifiers. Using its own MiXCR run on the PCR reads, TCRdb lists one record per CDR3 protein. The sample shows 500,000 to 600,000 distinct CDR3 sequences, about 40% of them seen only once. This chain links TRBV21-1 with TRBJ2-7; the D call TRBD1 from the table was never checked on the DNA. TRBV21-1 is described as a pseudogene. Sample: blood. The source of this sequence is a girl between 10 and 17 years old with multiple sclerosis. CDR3 residues: CASSKETGFYEQYF. CDR3 in DNA: TGTGCCAGCAGCAAAGAGACAGGGTTCTACGAGCAGTACTTC.